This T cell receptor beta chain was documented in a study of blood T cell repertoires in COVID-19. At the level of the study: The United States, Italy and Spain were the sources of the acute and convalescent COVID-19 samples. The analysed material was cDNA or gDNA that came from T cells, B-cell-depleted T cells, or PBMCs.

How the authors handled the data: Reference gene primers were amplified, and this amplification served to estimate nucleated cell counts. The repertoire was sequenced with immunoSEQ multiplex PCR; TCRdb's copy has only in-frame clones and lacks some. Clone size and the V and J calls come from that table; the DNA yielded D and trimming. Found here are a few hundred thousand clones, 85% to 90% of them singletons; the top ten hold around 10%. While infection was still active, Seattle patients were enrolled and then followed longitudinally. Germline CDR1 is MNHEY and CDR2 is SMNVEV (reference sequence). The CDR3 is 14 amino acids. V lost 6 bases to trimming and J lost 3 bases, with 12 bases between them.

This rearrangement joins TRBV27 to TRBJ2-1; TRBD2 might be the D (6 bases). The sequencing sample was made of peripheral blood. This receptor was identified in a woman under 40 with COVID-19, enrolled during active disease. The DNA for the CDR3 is TGTGCCAGCAGGGCCAGGCGGGGCTACAATGAGCAGTTCTTC. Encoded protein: CASRARRGYNEQFF.